Sequencing of this TCR beta chain was carried out in a study of beta chain features in type 1 diabetes. Study findings and constraints: TCRB CDR3 length was moderately but significantly reduced in all four CD4+ subsets of Type 1 diabetes patients.

On this clone: Its antigen is still unknown.

The V end lost 4 bases, the J end lost 2 bases, and 6 bases lay between the germline ends. The CDR3 length is 14 residues. Germline lookup yields CDR1 LGHNA and CDR2 YSLEER. Of the isolated RNA, all was reverse transcribed, and so the sequenced material was expressed TCRB transcripts. Sequencing was performed with immunoSEQ multiplex PCR; in TCRdb, only in-frame clones are kept and a portion is missing. The profile covers approximately 170,000 clones, with more than 60% appearing a single time and roughly 0.089% taken by the ten largest. The sequencing input was naive CD4+ T cells from blood. The receptor comes from a man aged 25 to 40 with type 1 diabetes. The chain joins TRBV4-3 to TRBJ2-6; D gene uncertain. The CDR3 is CASSRSTGANVLTF. The CDR3 bases are TGCGCCAGCAGCCGATCCACTGGGGCCAACGTCCTGACTTTC.